The rows below give T cell receptor beta chains drawn from one sample of a study of response to subunit inactivated influenza vaccine. TCRdb reanalysed the RT-PCR reads using MiXCR and keeps one entry per CDR3 protein. This table has fewer than 600,000 distinct CDR3 sequences, about 7.2% appearing once. The sequencing used PBMCs from blood, collected roughly 24 months after vaccination. The source of these receptors is a man aged 50 to 69 who received an inactivated influenza vaccine. Each CDR3 is given with its conserved first and last residue. The order of the fields is V gene, D gene, CDR3 length, clone size, J gene, CDR3 DNA, CDR3 protein. The D gene is left open where the match is weak. Expanded clones are given a class, and other clones once, few, many or no size at all.

V: TRBV5-1; D: -; length: 14; size: -; J: TRBJ2-5; DNA: TGCGCCAGCAGCGCGGGACAGACTCAAGAGACCCAGTACTTC; CDR3: CASSAGQTQETQYF
V: TRBV20-1; D: -; length: 14; size: many; J: TRBJ1-5; DNA: TGCAGTGCTAGAGGCGGGGGTGGCTATCAGCCCCAGCATTTT; CDR3: CSARGGGGYQPQHF
V: TRBV7-9; D: TRBD1; length: 16; size: -; J: TRBJ1-2; DNA: TGTGCCAGCAATTCAGGTTGGGACAGGGTCGGCTATGGCTACACCTTC; CDR3: CASNSGWDRVGYGYTF
V: TRBV3-1; D: TRBD2; length: 19; size: -; J: TRBJ2-1; DNA: TGTGCCAGCAGCATTGCCGGGGGACTAGCGGCGAACTCCTACAATGAGCAGTTCTTC; CDR3: CASSIAGGLAANSYNEQFF
V: TRBV2; D: -; length: 14; size: -; J: TRBJ1-1; DNA: TGTGCCAGCAGTACCAGGGGCGCGGACACTGAAGCTTTCTTT; CDR3: CASSTRGADTEAFF
V: TRBV20-1; D: -; length: 13; size: few; J: TRBJ2-1; DNA: TGCAGTGCTAGAGAGGCAGGATACAATGAGCAGTTCTTC; CDR3: CSAREAGYNEQFF
V: TRBV27; D: -; length: 13; size: once; J: TRBJ2-1; DNA: TGTACCAGCAGTTTATCCACTTTGGGGGAGCAGTTCTTC; CDR3: CTSSLSTLGEQFF
V: TRBV2; D: TRBD2; length: 20; size: few; J: TRBJ2-7; DNA: TGTGCCAGCAGTCCCTTGAGGCTAGCGGGAGGCAGAACTAGCTCCTACGAGCAGTACTTC; CDR3: CASSPLRLAGGRTSSYEQYF
V: TRBV29-1; D: -; length: 11; size: many; J: TRBJ1-1; DNA: TGCAGCGTTGATAGTCGGGGTGAAGCTTTCTTT; CDR3: CSVDSRGEAFF
V: TRBV10-3; D: -; length: 16; size: many; J: TRBJ2-3; DNA: TGTGCCATCAGTGATCGGGTAGCTCAGGGCACAGATACGCAGTATTTT; CDR3: CAISDRVAQGTDTQYF
V: TRBV12-3/TRBV12-4; D: TRBD2; length: 16; size: -; J: TRBJ2-1; DNA: TGTGCCAGCAACCTGCGAACTAGCGGCGCCTACAATGAGCAGTTCTTC; CDR3: CASNLRTSGAYNEQFF
V: TRBV2; D: -; length: 17; size: few; J: TRBJ2-1; DNA: TGTGCCAGCAGTCCACCGACAGGTTTTCGGGGGCGCAATGAGCAGTTCTTC; CDR3: CASSPPTGFRGRNEQFF
V: TRBV12-3/TRBV12-4; D: -; length: 14; size: -; J: TRBJ2-3; DNA: TGTGCCAGCACCGAAATCCCGCGGGGAGATACGCAGTATTTT; CDR3: CASTEIPRGDTQYF
V: TRBV4-1; D: TRBD1; length: 16; size: few; J: TRBJ2-7; DNA: TGCGCCAGCAGCCAAGATATGAACAGGGGGACCTACGAGCAGTACTTC; CDR3: CASSQDMNRGTYEQYF
V: TRBV30; D: -; length: 14; size: many; J: TRBJ2-2; DNA: TGTGCCTGGGCCCAGGGCTTAAGGGGTGGGGAGCTGTTTTTT; CDR3: CAWAQGLRGGELFF
V: TRBV5-1; D: -; length: 14; size: few; J: TRBJ1-1; DNA: TGCGCCAGCAGCTTGGCTCAGAGTAGAACTGAAGCTTTCTTT; CDR3: CASSLAQSRTEAFF